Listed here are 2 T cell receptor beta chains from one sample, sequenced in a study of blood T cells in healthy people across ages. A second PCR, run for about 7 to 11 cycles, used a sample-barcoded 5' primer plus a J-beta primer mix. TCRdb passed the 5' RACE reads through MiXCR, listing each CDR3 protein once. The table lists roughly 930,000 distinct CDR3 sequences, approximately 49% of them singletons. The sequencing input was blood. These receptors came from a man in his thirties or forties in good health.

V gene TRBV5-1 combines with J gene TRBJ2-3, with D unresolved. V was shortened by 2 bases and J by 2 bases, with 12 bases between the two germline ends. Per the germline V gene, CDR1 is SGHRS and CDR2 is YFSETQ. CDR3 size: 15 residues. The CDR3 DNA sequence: TGCGCCAGCAGCTTTTCTCCGGACCCCACAGATACGCAGTATTTT. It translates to CASSFSPDPTDTQYF.

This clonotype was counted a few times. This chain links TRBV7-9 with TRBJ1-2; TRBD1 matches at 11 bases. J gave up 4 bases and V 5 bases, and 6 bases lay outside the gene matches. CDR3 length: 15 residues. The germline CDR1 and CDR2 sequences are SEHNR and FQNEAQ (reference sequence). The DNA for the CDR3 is TGTGCCAGCAGCCGGACCGGGACAGGGGGCTATGGCTACACCTTC. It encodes CASSRTGTGGYGYTF.